Detailed here is one TCR beta chain. The antigen is undetermined. Axillary draining lymph nodes of breast cancer patients supplied the node samples. This sample is drawn from a study of breast tumors, draining lymph nodes, adjacent tissues. Study-level findings and limits: Most tumor T cells seemingly derive from lymph node, then expand in tumor. Compared with lymph nodes, tumors were less diverse; compared with nontumor tissue, more. Compared with basal-like, luminal-like tumors shared significantly more repertoire with nontumor tissue.

CDR1 is SNHLY, CDR2 FYNNEI, per germline. The J segment lost 6 bases and the V segment lost 7 bases, leaving 9 bases of the junction unmatched. The CDR3 consists of 16 residues. TCRdb ran MiXCR on the multiplex PCR reads and lists one entry per CDR3 protein. Of 200,000 to 250,000 distinct CDR3 sequences detected, around 32% appear once; the ten largest clones hold 1.2% to 1.5%. The chain recombines TRBV2 with TRBJ2-1; TRBD2 agrees at 13 bases. The clonotype originates from a female donor with breast cancer. Some clones in this sample may be carry-over from other donors' samples. The sequencing sample was made of axillary lymph node tissue. The CDR3 sequence: CASTTRGTSGTNEQFF. CDR3 DNA sequence: TGTGCCAGCACTACCAGGGGGACTAGCGGGACCAATGAGCAGTTCTTC.